This TCR beta chain was captured by sequencing in a study of T cell repertoires in cytomegalovirus infection. V lost 5 bases and J lost 0; bases outside the gene matches: 5. The CDR3 covers 16 residues. Germline V gives CDR1 SGHAT, CDR2 FQDESV (reference sequence). In TCRdb, the reads were re-called with MiXCR into one record per CDR3 protein. The sample records about 400,000 distinct CDR3 sequences, roughly a third being singletons. There are a few counts of this clonotype. Its specificity is not known. The receptor was derived from a human donor in good health (CMV status not recorded). Some clones in this sample may be carry-over from other donors' samples. Sequencing was performed on cultured PBMCs, taken from culture after CMV antigen stimulation. The chain couples TRBV11-1 to TRBJ2-2; TRBD2 agrees at 8 bases. CDR3 sequence (DNA): TGTGCCAGCAGCCCAAGAGCGGGAGCGAACACCGGGGAGCTGTTTTTT. Translating it yields CASSPRAGANTGELFF.